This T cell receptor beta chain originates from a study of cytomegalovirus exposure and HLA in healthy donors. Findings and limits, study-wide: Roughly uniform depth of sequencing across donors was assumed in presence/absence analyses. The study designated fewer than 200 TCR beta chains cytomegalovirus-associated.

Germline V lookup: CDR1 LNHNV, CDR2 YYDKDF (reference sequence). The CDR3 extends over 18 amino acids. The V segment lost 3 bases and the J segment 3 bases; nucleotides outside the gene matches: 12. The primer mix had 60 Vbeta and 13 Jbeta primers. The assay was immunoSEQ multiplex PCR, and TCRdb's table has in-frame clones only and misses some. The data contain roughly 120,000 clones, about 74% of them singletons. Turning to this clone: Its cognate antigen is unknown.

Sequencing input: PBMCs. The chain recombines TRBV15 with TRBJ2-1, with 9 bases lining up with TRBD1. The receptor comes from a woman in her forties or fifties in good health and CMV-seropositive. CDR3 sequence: CATSSSYLTGGRYNEQFF. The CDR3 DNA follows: TGTGCCACCAGCAGTTCCTACCTGACAGGGGGTCGCTACAATGAGCAGTTCTTC.